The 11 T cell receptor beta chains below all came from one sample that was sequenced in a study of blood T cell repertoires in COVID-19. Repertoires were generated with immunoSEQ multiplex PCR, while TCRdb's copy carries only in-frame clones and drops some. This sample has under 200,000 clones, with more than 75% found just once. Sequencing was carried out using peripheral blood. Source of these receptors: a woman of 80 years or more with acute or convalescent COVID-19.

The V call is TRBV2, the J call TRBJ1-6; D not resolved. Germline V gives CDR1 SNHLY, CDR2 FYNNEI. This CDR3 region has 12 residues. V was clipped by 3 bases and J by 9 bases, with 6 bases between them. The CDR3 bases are TGTGCCAGCAGTGACACAGCTTCACCCCTCCACTTT. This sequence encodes CASSDTASPLHF.

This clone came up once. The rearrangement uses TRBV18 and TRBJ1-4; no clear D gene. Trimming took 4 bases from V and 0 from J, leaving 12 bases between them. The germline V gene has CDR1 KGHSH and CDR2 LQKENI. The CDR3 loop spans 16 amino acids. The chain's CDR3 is CASSLNLPSTNEKLFF. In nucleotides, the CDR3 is TGTGCCAGCTCACTTAACCTACCGTCAACTAATGAAAAACTGTTTTTT.

CDR3 in amino acids: CATSRQTGTGFSYEQYF. CDR3 nucleotides: TGTGCCACCAGCAGACAAACCGGGACAGGGTTTTCCTACGAGCAGTACTTC. The rearrangement links TRBV15 to TRBJ2-7; 9 positions match TRBD1. The CDR3 consists of 17 residues. Germline CDR1 LNHNV, CDR2 YYDKDF (reference sequence). V shed 2 bases and J 1 base; nucleotides not matched to a gene: 9.

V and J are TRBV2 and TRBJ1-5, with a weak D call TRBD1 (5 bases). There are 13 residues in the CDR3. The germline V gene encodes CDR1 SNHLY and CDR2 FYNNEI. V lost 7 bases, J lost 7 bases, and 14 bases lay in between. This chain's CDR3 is CASTGGERQPQHF. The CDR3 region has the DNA TGTGCCAGCACAGGAGGGGAAAGGCAGCCCCAGCATTTT. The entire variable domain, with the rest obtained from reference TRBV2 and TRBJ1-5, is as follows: EPEVTQTPSHQVTQMGQEVILRCVPISNHLYFYWYRQILGQKVEFLVSFYNNEISEKSEIFDDQFSVERPDGSNFTLKIRSTKLEDSAMYFCASTGGERQPQHFGDGTRLSIL.

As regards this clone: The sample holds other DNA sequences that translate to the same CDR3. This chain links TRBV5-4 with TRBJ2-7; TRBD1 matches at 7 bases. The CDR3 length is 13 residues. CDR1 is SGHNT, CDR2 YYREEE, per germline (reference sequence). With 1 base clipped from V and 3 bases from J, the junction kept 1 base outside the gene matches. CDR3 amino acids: CASSLNRGYEQYF. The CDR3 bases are TGTGCCAGCAGCTTGAACAGGGGCTACGAGCAGTACTTC.

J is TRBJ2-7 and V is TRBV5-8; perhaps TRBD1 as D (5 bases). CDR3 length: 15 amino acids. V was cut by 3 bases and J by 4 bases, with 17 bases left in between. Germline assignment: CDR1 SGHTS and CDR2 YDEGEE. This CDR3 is CASSYPPGRNYEQYF. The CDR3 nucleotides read TGTGCCAGCAGCTACCCCCCAGGGCGAAATTACGAGCAGTACTTC.

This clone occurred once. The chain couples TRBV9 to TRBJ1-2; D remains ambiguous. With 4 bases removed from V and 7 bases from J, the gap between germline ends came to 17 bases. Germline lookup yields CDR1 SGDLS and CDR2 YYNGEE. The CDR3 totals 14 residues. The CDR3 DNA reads TGTGCCAGCAGCACCGGGAAGGGCGGGAGTGGCTACACCTTC. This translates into CASSTGKGGSGYTF.

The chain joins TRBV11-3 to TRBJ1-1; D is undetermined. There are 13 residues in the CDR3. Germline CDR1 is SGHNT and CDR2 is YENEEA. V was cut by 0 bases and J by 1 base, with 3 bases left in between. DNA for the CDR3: TGTGCCAGCAGCTTAGAGGCGAACACTGAAGCTTTCTTT. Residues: CASSLEANTEAFF.

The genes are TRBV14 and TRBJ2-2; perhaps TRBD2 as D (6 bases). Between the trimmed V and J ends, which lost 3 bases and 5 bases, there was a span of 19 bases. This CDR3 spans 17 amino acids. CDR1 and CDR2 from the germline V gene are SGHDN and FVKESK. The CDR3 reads CASSQDWAGTSTGELFF. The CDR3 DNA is TGTGCCAGCAGCCAGGATTGGGCCGGGACTTCTACCGGGGAGCTGTTTTTT.

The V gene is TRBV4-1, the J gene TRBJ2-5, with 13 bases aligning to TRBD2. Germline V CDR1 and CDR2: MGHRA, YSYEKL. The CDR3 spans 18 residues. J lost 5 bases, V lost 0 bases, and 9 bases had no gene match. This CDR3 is CASSQDRGLAGIEETQYF. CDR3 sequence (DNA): TGCGCCAGCAGCCAAGATCGGGGACTAGCGGGAATCGAGGAGACCCAGTACTTC.

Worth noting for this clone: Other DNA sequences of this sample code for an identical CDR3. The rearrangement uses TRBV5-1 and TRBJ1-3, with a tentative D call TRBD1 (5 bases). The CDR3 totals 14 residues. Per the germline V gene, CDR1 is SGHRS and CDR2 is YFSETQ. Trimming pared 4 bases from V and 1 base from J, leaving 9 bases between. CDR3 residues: CASSPRGSGNTIYF. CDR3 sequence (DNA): TGCGCCAGCAGCCCTCGGGGGTCTGGAAACACCATATATTTT.